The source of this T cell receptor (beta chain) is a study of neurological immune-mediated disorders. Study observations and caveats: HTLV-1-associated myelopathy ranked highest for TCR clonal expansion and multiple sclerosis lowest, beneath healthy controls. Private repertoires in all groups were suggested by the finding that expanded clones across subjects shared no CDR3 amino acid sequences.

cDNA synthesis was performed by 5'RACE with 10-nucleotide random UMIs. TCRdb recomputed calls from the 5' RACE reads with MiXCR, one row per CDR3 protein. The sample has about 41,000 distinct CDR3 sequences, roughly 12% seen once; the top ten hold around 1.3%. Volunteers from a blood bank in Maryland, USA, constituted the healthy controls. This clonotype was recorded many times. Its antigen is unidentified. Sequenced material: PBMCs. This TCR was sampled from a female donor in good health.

CDR3 loop: CASSASVRKNSPLHF. The CDR3 DNA reads TGTGCCAGCAGTGCTTCCGTTCGGAAAAATTCACCCCTCCACTTT. V and J are TRBV25-1 and TRBJ1-6, with D unresolved. CDR1 is MGHDK and CDR2 is SYGVNS in the germline V gene. The CDR3 loop spans 15 amino acids. Trimming shortened V by 4 bases and J by 7 bases, and 14 bases separated the two germline ends.